This TCR beta chain was observed in a study of technical replicates of blood from several donors. CDR3 length: 17 amino acids. Germline V gene lookup returns CDR1 MGHRA and CDR2 YSYEKL. V dropped 4 bases and J dropped 4; count of bases not matched to a gene: 14. The method was immunoSEQ multiplex PCR; TCRdb's version includes in-frame clones alone and lacks a portion of them. The sample comprises approximately 90,000 clones, 95% of which are singletons, and around 0.26% rests with the top ten. The sequenced material came from T cells isolated from PBMCs. The sequence derives from a human donor in good health. The rearrangement links TRBV4-1 to TRBJ1-2; 8 nucleotides align to TRBD1. The CDR3: CASSRPGTGEQGYGYTF. The CDR3 DNA is TGCGCCAGCAGCCGACCCGGGACAGGCGAACAAGGCTATGGCTACACCTTC.